The sequence of this TCR beta chain was determined in a study of T cell responses to AZD1222 COVID-19 vaccine. Study observations and caveats: Repertoire sampling occurred only after the peak T cell response. An increase in Spike-specific TCR breadth and depth was observed after two AZD1222 doses. Females outnumbered males among donors, who were mostly white British; clonal diversity was possibly underestimated.

The data were produced by immunoSEQ multiplex PCR, yet TCRdb's version contains in-frame clones alone and is incomplete. The sample includes 65,000 to 90,000 clones, 80% to 90% of them seen just once. A word on this clone: Antigen specificity is unknown.

The specimen was peripheral blood, collected on day 0 of AZD1222 vaccination. This TCR derives from an adult in good health.

DNA for the CDR3: TGTGCCAGCAGTTACTTCGAGGGGGCTGGGAACACTGAAGCTTTCTTT. This translates into CASSYFEGAGNTEAFF. The genes are TRBV6-5 and TRBJ1-1, with 7 bases matching TRBD1. The CDR3 covers 16 residues. V shed 1 base and J 1 base; nucleotides not matched to a gene: 6. Germline V gene data show CDR1 as MNHEY and CDR2 as SVGAGI.